This T cell receptor beta chain comes out of a study of blood T cell repertoires in COVID-19. Overall study: The cDNA or gDNA used as material had been derived from T cells, B-cell-depleted T cells, or PBMCs.

Between the trimmed V and J ends, which lost 5 bases and 2 bases, there was a span of 18 bases. The CDR3 runs 16 residues. CDR1 and CDR2 from the germline V gene are LNHDA and SQIVND (reference sequence). Authors' data handling: Amplifying reference gene primers gave estimates of nucleated cell counts. This table comes from immunoSEQ multiplex PCR, and its TCRdb copy is limited to in-frame clones, with some not included. The DNA gave D and trimming, while V, J and clone size come from that table. This sample has roughly 250,000 clones, with approximately 90% found just once. This rearrangement joins TRBV19 to TRBJ1-2; the D is unclear. The clonotype comes from a woman aged 25 to 39 with acute COVID-19. Sample: PBMCs or T cells enriched from blood (not recorded which). The DNA for the CDR3 is TGTGCCAGTAGTTCCCCGACTAAGAGTTCCAACTATGGCTACACCTTC. Its protein product is CASSSPTKSSNYGYTF.